This T cell receptor beta chain was recovered during a study of T cell repertoires in cytomegalovirus infection. Across the study: Well-studied HLA-B-restricted epitopes and recently identified HLA-C-restricted epitopes of CMV were both used in the study. TCR beta signatures that were public indicated CMV infection and matching HLA type. Findings and caveats of the study: Summed frequency of public TCR beta families distinguished CMV carriers with the relevant HLA. The study found HLA-C-restricted CMV-specific TCR beta clonotypes dominating the ex vivo response.

TCRdb reanalysed the reads using MiXCR and keeps one entry per CDR3 protein. The sample has about 920,000 distinct CDR3 sequences; roughly 31% are singletons. This clonotype was seen only a few times. Its specificity is unknown. The germline CDR1 and CDR2 sequences are SGHNT and YENEEA. V gave up 4 bases and J gave up 4 bases, with 13 bases separating them. The CDR3 contains 14 residues. The sequencing used cultured CD8+ T cells from PBMCs, collected from culture after CMV antigen stimulation. V and J are TRBV11-3 and TRBJ1-1; D call uncertain. The sequence derives from a human donor in good health (CMV status not recorded). Some clones in this sample may be carry-over from other donors' samples. CDR3 bases: TGTGCCAGCAGCTCTTCGACCCGCGGCACTGAAGCTTTCTTT. Protein: CASSSSTRGTEAFF.